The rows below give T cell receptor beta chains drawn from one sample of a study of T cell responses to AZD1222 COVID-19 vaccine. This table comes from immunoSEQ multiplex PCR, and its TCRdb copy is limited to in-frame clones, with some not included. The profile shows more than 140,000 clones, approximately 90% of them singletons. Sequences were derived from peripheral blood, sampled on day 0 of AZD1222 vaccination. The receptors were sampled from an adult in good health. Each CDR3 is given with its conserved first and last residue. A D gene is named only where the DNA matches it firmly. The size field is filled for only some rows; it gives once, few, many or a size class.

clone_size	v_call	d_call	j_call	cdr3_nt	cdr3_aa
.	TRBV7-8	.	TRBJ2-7	TGTGCCAGCAGCTCCAGACAGTACGAGCAGTACTTC	CASSSRQYEQYF
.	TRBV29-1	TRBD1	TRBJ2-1	TGCAGCCAATCCGGACAGGGAAAGTATGAGCAGTTCTTC	CSQSGQGKYEQFF
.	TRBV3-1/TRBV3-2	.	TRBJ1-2	TGTGCCAGCAGCCAAGAAGTTCTCCCCGGTAATGGCTACACCTTC	CASSQEVLPGNGYTF
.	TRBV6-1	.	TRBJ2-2	TGTGCCAGCAGTGAAAAGAACACCGGGGAGCTGTTTTTT	CASSEKNTGELFF
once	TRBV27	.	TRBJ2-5	TGTGCCAGCAGGGTATCCATGGGGGAGACCCAGTACTTC	CASRVSMGETQYF
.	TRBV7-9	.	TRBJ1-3	TGTGCCAGCAGCTTAGAGGGATACATATATTTT	CASSLEGYIYF
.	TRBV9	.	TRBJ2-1	TGTGCCAGCAGCGTAGGGTTACAGGCCTCCTACAATGAGCAGTTCTTC	CASSVGLQASYNEQFF
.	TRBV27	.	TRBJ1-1	TGTGCCAGCAGTTTCCGGGGGACCGGCACTGAAGCTTTCTTT	CASSFRGTGTEAFF
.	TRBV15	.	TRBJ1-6	TGTGCCACCAGCAGAGACCCACGGAAGGATTCACCCCTCCACTTT	CATSRDPRKDSPLHF
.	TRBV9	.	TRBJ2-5	TGTGCCAGCAGCCAGGGCGGGGAGCAAGAGACCCAGTACTTC	CASSQGGEQETQYF
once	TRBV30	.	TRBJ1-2	TGTGCCTGGAGTGTGAGGGCGGGCGGCTACACCTTC	CAWSVRAGGYTF
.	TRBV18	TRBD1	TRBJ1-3	TGTGCCAGCTCAAAGTCGACCGGGACAGTTGGAAACACCATATATTTT	CASSKSTGTVGNTIYF
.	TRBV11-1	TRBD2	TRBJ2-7	TGTGCCAGCAGCCAAACACGCGGGAGAGGCGAGCAGTACTTC	CASSQTRGRGEQYF
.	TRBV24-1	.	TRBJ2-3	TGTGCCACCAGTTCCCTAGATACGCAGTATTTT	CATSSLDTQYF
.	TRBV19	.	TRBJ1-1	TGTGCCAGTAGTATGGGACCGCAACTTTCAGCTTTCTTT	CASSMGPQLSAFF
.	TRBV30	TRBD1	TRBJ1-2	TGTGCCTGGGACAGGGGGCGCGGTGGCTACACCTTC	CAWDRGRGGYTF
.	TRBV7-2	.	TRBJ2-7	TGTGCCAGCAGCGCCGGGGGGCAGTACTCCTACGAGCAGTACTTC	CASSAGGQYSYEQYF
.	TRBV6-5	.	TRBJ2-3	TGTGCCAGCAGTTACTCGTGGACCGGGGGTGGTACGCAGTATTTT	CASSYSWTGGGTQYF
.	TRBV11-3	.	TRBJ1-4	TGTGCCAGCAGCTTAGATGGACTTTCTAAACTGTTTTTT	CASSLDGLSKLFF
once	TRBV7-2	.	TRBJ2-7	TGTGCCAGCAGCTTAGACCCCGCTAACGAGCAGTACTTC	CASSLDPANEQYF
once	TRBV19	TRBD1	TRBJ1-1	TGTGCCAGTAAGGACAGGGCGATCATGAACACTGAAGCTTTCTTT	CASKDRAIMNTEAFF
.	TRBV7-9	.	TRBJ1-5	TGTGCCAGCAGCCCCCTAGGACCTAATCAGCCCCAGCATTTT	CASSPLGPNQPQHF
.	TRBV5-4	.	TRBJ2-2	TGTGCCAGCAGCCCTTCAAGGGCCGGGGAGCTGTTTTTT	CASSPSRAGELFF